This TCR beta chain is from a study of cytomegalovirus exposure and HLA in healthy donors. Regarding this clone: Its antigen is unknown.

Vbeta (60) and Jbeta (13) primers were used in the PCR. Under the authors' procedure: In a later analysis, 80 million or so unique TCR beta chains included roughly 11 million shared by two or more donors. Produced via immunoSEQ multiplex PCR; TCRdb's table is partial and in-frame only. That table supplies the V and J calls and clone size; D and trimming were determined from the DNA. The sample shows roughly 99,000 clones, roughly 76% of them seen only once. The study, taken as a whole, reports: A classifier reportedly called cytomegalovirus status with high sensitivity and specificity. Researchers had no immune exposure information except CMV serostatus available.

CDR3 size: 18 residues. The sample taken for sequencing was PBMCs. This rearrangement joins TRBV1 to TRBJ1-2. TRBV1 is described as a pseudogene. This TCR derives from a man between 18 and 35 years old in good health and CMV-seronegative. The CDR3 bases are TGCACCAGCAACTCTACTATTATTGCGACTCTAGTCGCGGGTGGCTACACCTTC. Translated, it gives CTSNSTIIATLVAGGYTF.